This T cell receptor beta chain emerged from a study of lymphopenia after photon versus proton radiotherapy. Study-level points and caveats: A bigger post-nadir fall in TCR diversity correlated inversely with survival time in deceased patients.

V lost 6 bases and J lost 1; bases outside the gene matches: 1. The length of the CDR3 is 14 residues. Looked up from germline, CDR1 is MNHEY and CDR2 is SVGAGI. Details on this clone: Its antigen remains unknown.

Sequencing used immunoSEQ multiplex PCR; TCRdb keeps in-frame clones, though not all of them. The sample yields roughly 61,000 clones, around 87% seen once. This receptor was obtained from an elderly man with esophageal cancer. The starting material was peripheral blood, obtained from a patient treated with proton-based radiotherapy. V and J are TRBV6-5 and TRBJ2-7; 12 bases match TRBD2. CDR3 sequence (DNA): TGTGCCAGCAGCGGACTAGCGGGGTCCTACGAGCAGTACTTC. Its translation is CASSGLAGSYEQYF.